This TCR beta chain emerged from a study of blood T cell repertoires in COVID-19. Background on the study: Researchers got acute and convalescent COVID-19 samples from the United States, Italy and Spain. T cells, B-cell-depleted T cells, or PBMCs provided the cDNA or gDNA that served as material.

The CDR3 totals 14 residues. CDR1 and CDR2 (germline): DFQATT, SNEGSKA (reference sequence). Deletions cut 3 bases from V and 2 bases from J, with 12 bases between. In the authors' workflow: Estimation of nucleated cell counts relied on the amplification of reference gene primers. The table came from immunoSEQ multiplex PCR; TCRdb's copy has only in-frame clones and leaves some out. Clone size and the V and J calls come from that table; the DNA yielded D and trimming. This sample has 180,000 or so clones, with 80% to 90% found just once. The J gene is TRBJ2-3, the V gene TRBV20-1, with D possibly TRBD1 on 5 matching bases. This TCR was sampled from a man aged 60-69 years with acute or convalescent COVID-19. The sequencing input was peripheral blood. The CDR3: CSASKKGSTDTQYF. DNA for the CDR3: TGCAGTGCTAGTAAAAAGGGGTCCACAGATACGCAGTATTTT.